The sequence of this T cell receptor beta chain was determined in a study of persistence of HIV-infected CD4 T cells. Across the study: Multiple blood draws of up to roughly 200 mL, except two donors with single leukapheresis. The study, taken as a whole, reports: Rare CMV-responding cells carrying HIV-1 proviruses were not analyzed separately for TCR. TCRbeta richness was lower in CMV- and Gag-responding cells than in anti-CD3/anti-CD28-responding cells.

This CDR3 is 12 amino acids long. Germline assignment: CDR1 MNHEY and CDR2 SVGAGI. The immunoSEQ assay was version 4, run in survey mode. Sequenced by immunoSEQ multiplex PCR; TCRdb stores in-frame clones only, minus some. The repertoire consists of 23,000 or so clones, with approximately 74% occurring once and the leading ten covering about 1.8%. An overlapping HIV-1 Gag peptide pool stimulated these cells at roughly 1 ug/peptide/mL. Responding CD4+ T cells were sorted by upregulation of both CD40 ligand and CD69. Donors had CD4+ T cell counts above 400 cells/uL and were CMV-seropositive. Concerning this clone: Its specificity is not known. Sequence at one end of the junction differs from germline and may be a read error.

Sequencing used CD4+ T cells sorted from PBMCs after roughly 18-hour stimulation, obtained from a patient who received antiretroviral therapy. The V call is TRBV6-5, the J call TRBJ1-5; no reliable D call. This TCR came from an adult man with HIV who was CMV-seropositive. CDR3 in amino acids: CTSSPNNQPQHF. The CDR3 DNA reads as TGTACCAGCAGTCCGAACAATCAGCCCCAGCATTTT.